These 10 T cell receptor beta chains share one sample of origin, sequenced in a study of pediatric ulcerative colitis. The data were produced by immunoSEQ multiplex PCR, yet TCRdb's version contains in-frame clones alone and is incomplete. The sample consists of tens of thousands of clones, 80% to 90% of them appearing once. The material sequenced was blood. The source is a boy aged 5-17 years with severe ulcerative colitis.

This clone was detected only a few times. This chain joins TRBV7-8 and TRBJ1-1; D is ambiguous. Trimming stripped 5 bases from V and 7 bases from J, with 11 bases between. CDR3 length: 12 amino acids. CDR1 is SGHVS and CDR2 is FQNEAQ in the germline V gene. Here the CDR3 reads CASSPGEVEAFF. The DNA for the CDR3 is TGTGCCAGCAGCCCTGGTGAGGTTGAAGCTTTCTTT.

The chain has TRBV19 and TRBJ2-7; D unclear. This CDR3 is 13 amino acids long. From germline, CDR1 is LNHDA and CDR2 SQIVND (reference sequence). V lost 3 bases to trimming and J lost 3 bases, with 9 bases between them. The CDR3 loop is CASSMQGRYEQYF. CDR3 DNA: TGTGCCAGTAGTATGCAAGGGCGCTACGAGCAGTACTTC.

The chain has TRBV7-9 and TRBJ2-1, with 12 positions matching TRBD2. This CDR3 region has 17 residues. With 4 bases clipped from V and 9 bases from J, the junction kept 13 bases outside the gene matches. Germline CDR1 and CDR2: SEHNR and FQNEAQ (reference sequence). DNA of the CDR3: TGTGCCAGCAGCTCCACGCGACTAGCGGGAGTAGTGTTTGAGCAGTTCTTC. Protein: CASSSTRLAGVVFEQFF.

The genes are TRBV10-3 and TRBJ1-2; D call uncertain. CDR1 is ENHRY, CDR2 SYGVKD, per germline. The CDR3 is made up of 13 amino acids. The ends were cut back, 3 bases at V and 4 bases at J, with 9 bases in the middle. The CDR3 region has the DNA TGTGCCATCAGTGAATCGGATACCTATGGCTACACCTTC. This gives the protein CAISESDTYGYTF.

DNA of the CDR3: TGCGCCAGCAGGGAGAACACTGAAGCTTTCTTT. This translates into CASRENTEAFF. The chain links TRBV5-1 to TRBJ1-1; D gene uncertain. This CDR3 has 11 amino acids. Between the trimmed V and J ends, which lost 5 bases and 1 base, there was a span of 3 bases. Per the germline V gene, CDR1 is SGHRS and CDR2 is YFSETQ.

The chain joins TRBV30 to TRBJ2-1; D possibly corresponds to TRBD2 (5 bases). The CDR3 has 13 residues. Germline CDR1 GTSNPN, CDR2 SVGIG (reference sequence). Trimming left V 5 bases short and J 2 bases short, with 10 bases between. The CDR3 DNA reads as TGTGCCTGGGCGCACGGGGCCTACAATGAGCAGTTCTTC. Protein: CAWAHGAYNEQFF.

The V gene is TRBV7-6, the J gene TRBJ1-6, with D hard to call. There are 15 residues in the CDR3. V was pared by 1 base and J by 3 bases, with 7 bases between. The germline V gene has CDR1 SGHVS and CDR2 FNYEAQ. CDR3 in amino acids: CASSLGSVYNSPLHF. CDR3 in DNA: TGTGCCAGCAGCTTAGGATCCGTCTATAATTCACCCCTCCACTTT.

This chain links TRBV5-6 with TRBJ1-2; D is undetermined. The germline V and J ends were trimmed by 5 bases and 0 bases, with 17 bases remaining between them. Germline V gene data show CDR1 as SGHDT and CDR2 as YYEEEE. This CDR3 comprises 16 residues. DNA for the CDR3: TGTGCCAGCAGTACACAACAAAAGATAGCTAACTATGGCTACACCTTC. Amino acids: CASSTQQKIANYGYTF.

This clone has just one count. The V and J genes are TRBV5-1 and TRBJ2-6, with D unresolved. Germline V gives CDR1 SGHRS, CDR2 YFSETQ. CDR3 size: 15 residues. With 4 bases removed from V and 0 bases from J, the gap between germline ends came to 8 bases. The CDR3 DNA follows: TGCGCCAGCAGCAGTCGGCTCTCTGGGGCCAACGTCCTGACTTTC. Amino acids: CASSSRLSGANVLTF.

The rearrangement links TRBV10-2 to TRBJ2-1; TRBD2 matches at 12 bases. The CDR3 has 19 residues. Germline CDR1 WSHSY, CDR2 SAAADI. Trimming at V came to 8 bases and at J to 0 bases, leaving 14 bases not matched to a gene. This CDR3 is CASSKGLAGTRSSYNEQFF. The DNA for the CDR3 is TGCGCCAGCTCCAAAGGACTAGCGGGAACTAGGAGCTCCTACAATGAGCAGTTCTTC.